This TCR beta chain came from a study of cytomegalovirus exposure and HLA in healthy donors (dated 2017 in TCRdb). Study-level background: An earlier analysis of approximately 640 of the donors reported 250 to 300 Gb of sequence data and some 100 million unique TCR beta sequences from 150 million to 200 million T cells. Among the roughly 430 genotyped donors, approximately 76% belonged to the genetic ancestry cluster associated with self-reported Caucasian donors. The study was designed to test whether signatures of past pathogen exposure could be identified by cataloging public T cell receptors. Along with the roughly 670-subject first cohort, a separate validation cohort of around 110 different subjects was used. The number of typed donors differed by locus: about 620-640 for A, B, C, DRB1 and DQB1; approximately 530 for DQA1; some 590 for DPA1; and approximately 450 for DPB1. Rather than using new phenotypic data, the later analysis identified candidate immune exposures from TCR beta sequences and from how often those sequences occurred across donors. Donor age, sex, ethnicity and CMV serostatus were compiled alongside the repertoire data. A later genetic analysis took genome-wide SNP genotypes for about three fifths of the roughly 670 donors and used that subset as a discovery cohort. On average, roughly 240,000 unique TCR beta nucleotide sequences were sequenced per donor among 300 to 500 genotyped donors of the cohort, with roughly 18% of those sequences being non-productive. An earlier analysis of nearly 600 of the donors applied high-throughput TCR beta sequencing to assess whether each TCR beta V gene segment acted as functional or pseudogenic. Using immunosequencing, the study profiled T cell repertoires from 666 subjects and related those repertoires to cytomegalovirus serostatus. Every discovery cohort repertoire had been produced on one sequencing platform. Class I and class II HLA loci were covered by the typing at four-digit resolution. Because of strong linkage in the cohort, roughly five DR-DQ haplotypes were treated as single units for association and clustering. Roughly 300 gigabases of sequencing data and roughly 90 million unique TCR sequences were included in an early release covering over 600 HLA-typed donors. A later analysis re-analyzed previously published TCR beta repertoires from roughly 690 donors and added high-resolution HLA genotyping to study TCR occurrence patterns. The study combined high-throughput TCR immunosequencing, statistical association of individual TCRs with disease status, and machine learning to predict cytomegalovirus infection status.

The cohort comprised some 700 healthy bone marrow donors. At the time of sampling, every cohort member was nominally healthy, though immune exposures that went unrecorded were likely present. The donor was CMV seronegative and belonged to the group of more than 300 seronegative cohort members. A peripheral blood sample was provided by each donor, and peripheral blood mononuclear cells were used for TCR beta sequencing. The Qiagen DNeasy Blood Extraction Kit was used to extract genomic DNA from the blood cell samples. As for this clone: The antigen it binds to is not known. Base qualities are not at hand, and no much larger clone is one base apart.

The paper as a whole reports these results and caveats: V-gene and J-gene trimming of TCR beta chains was associated with a missense DCLRE1C variant in a later genetic analysis, and the association was replicated in an independent cohort. Immune exposure information for the cohort was limited to CMV serostatus. In a later analysis, HLA-associated TCR beta chains showed more clonal expansion and lower generation probabilities than non-associated chains that were equally common. A later genetic analysis reported fewer N-insertions in productive TCRs among donors in an Asian-associated ancestry cluster than the roughly 650-donor mean. According to the authors, the approach could potentially be generalized to other disease states and immunological phenotypes. This cohort had only TCR beta chains sequenced, and the lack of alpha or paired-chain data limited which features could be detected. Correlated functional status among segregating V segments might be attributable to linkage disequilibrium, but an unknown experimental factor could not be ruled out. The classifier was reported to diagnose cytomegalovirus status with high specificity and sensitivity in both the original cohort and the validation cohort. A group of highly shared sequence variants was considered likely to be a technical artifact of the sequencing pipeline. The presence/absence analyses assumed that sequencing depth was roughly uniform across donors, and that assumption may not be true. When HLA alleles, especially DR and DQ, strongly co-occurred, attributing TCR associations to individual alleles was difficult. Several of the top co-occurrence clusters appeared to be linked to parvovirus B19, influenza, CMV and Epstein-Barr virus, according to a later analysis. In a later analysis, TCR association rates were found to vary across HLA loci, with the most associated TCRs seen for DRB1 alleles and the fewest for HLA-C alleles. Broadly in line with IMGT annotations, most TCR beta V segments showed up in productive rearrangements about 90% or about 30% of the time in an earlier analysis of 587 of the donors. A further reported finding was that TCR beta sequences accurately predicted the HLA-A and HLA-B alleles for most subjects in the first cohort. In vitro tests confirmed that a few of the cytomegalovirus-associated TCR beta chains recognize cytomegalovirus antigens. Most CMV-associated TCR beta chains appeared to be HLA-restricted in a later analysis, and the HLA associations seemed to be driven largely by CMV exposure. The study listed 164 TCR beta chains as associated with cytomegalovirus. Most TCR sequences were seen in very few donors, while some public TCRs were found in many individuals. Because counts were too low, seventeen rarely observed V segments, including chromosome 9 orphons, were excluded from the earlier analysis of 500 to 700 of the donors. Specific HLA alleles were associated with 15,000 to 20,000 TCR beta sequences at a false discovery rate of 0.05 in a later analysis. Because HLA typing was missing for some donors at each locus, association tests included only the typed subset.

Libraries were made using the immunoSEQ multiplex PCR assay. For the multiplex PCR, a mixture combining 60 forward primers for TCR Vbeta segments and 13 reverse primers for TCR Jbeta segments was used. The CDR3 region of rearranged TCR beta genes was amplified from genomic DNA by a multiplex PCR assay. On the Illumina HiSeq System, the amplified TCR beta libraries were sequenced as 87-base-pair reads. In the source study's methods: In a later analysis, 77 million or so unique TCR beta chains were counted across the roughly 610 repertoires, and roughly 11 million of these chains were shared by at least two donors. To remove PCR and sequencing errors, raw reads were error-corrected and collapsed into unique sequences using a nearest-neighbor algorithm that merged closely related sequences. To assign V, D and J gene segments, CDR3 sequences were aligned to IMGT reference sequences. For a sequence to be retained, a match of at least six nucleotides to both a V gene segment and a J gene segment was required. Rearrangements were called productive when the CDR3 lacked stop codons and stayed in frame with V and J; all others were non-productive. Following IMGT convention, CDR3 was defined as the stretch from the second conserved V-encoded cysteine to the conserved J-encoded phenylalanine. The earlier analysis of about 610 of the donors excluded any sequence lacking an unambiguous match to a single V gene segment. An earlier analysis of 550 to 650 of the donors classified V segments as functional when productive rearrangements were above 56.7% and as segregating when the standard deviation between donors was above 5%. A statistical classification framework was built to diagnose cytomegalovirus status from the catalog of TCR beta chain sequences. V and J gene assignment, in a later analysis, came from comparing TCR nucleotide sequences with IMGT/GENE-DB human TR gene sequences. In a later analysis, CDR3 sequences and most-parsimonious VDJ recombination scenarios were assigned using the TCRdist pipeline. In a later analysis, each TCR beta chain was defined by its CDR3 amino acid sequence together with its V-gene family, and reads lacking a unique V-gene family were excluded. To address suspected cross-contamination and a sequencing artifact, a later analysis removed some 620 highly shared, low-generation-probability nucleotide sequences. In a later analysis, a clonal expansion index for each public chain was calculated from normalized within-repertoire ranks of inferred template counts. In a later analysis, generation probabilities were computed with a VDJ recombination model fitted to out-of-frame rearrangements, and the resulting probabilities were checked against IGoR. In a later analysis, TCR-TCR, TCR-HLA and TCR-CMV co-occurrence was scored with hypergeometric tests, and a repertoire-size bias correction was applied to TCR pairs. To estimate false discovery rates, a later analysis permuted the HLA or CMV assignments 20 times. In a later analysis, co-occurring TCRs were grouped using DBSCAN, and TCRdist sequence similarity was added for clustering within HLA-allele-positive subsets. Repertoires with fewer than 30,000 or more than 120,000 public chains, plus five repertoires with anomalous nucleotide sharing, were excluded from co-occurrence clustering. TCRdb re-hosts the immuneACCESS table, in-frame sequences only. Its copies lack some clones; in the studies checked, an unresolved V gene accounts for under half of them, and the cause for the rest is not known. D and trimming come from the DNA, and the V and J calls and clone size come from that table. The sample table records some 190,000 clones; approximately 80% of these occur just once. The ten biggest clones cover more than 1% of the sample.

The receptor was isolated from a boy between 2 and 10 years old in good health and CMV-seronegative. Sequencing input: PBMCs.

The nucleotide sequence is given as TGCGCCAGCAGCCAAGATTCCGAGCTAGCGGATACGCAGTATTTT. It translates as CASSQDSELADTQYF. The chain employs TRBV4-3 and TRBJ2-3; a tentative D match to TRBD2 spans 6 bases. The CDR3 runs 15 amino acids, cysteine and phenylalanine included. The DNA shown is the 45-base CDR3, in frame from base 1. Per the germline V gene, LGHNA is the CDR1 and YSLEER is the CDR2. The germline ends are 13 bases apart after V is trimmed by 0 bases and J by 6 bases.